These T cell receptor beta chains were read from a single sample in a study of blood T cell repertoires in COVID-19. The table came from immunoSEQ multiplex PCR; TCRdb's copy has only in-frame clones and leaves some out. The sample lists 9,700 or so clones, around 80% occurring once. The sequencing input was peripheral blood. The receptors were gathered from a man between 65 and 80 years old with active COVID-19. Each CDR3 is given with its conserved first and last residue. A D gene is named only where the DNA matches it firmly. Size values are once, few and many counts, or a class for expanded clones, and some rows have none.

TGTGCCAGCAGACCCGGGGGGACAGGTAAGGCTGAAGCTTTCTTT | CASRPGGTGKAEAFF | TRBJ1-1 | NA | TRBV7-9 | TRBD1
TGTGCCAGCAGGGGATCGACAGGGTACAATCAGCCCCAGCATTTT | CASRGSTGYNQPQHF | TRBJ1-5 | NA | TRBV28 | TRBD1
TGTGCCAGTAGCAACCGAGGTTCCTCTGGGGCCAACGTCCTGACTTTC | CASSNRGSSGANVLTF | TRBJ2-6 | NA | TRBV19 | NA
TGTGCCAGTAGGAGGACTTCCAGGAGCTCCTATAATTCACCCCTCCACTTT | CASRRTSRSSYNSPLHF | TRBJ1-6 | once | TRBV19 | NA
TGTGCCAGCAGCTTGTGGGAGCACCGTCGAGAAAAACTGTTTTTT | CASSLWEHRREKLFF | TRBJ1-4 | NA | TRBV5-8 | NA
TGTGCCATCAGTGAGTCAGGAGGGCCTAATGAAAAACTGTTTTTT | CAISESGGPNEKLFF | TRBJ1-4 | NA | TRBV10-3 | NA
TGTGCCAGCAGTTACCCTGGGGCCCGAGCAGGGGAGCTGTTTTTT | CASSYPGARAGELFF | TRBJ2-2 | NA | TRBV6-5 | NA
TGCGCCAGCAGCTTTTTACAGGGGGCTAATGAGCAGTTCTTC | CASSFLQGANEQFF | TRBJ2-1 | NA | TRBV5-1 | TRBD1
TGTGCCAGCACTAAAACGCCCTACGAGCAGTACTTC | CASTKTPYEQYF | TRBJ2-7 | NA | TRBV6-6 | NA
TGTGCCAGTCGGGAGCGCGCGATTTCACCCCTCCACTTT | CASRERAISPLHF | TRBJ1-6 | once | TRBV14 | NA